This entry describes one T cell receptor (beta chain). Its antigen is unidentified. The CDR3 is cut off 3 residues early in the read; its end comes from the germline J gene. Germline V gene data show CDR1 as MNHNS and CDR2 as SASEGT. The CDR3 is made up of 16 amino acids. The data originate from a study of T cell clonality in common variable immunodeficiency. Study outcomes and limitations: The cause of increased CVID clonality remains unclear without subpopulation sequencing. CVID subjects had higher TCRbeta clonality than healthy controls, most marked in about a third.

Control and CVID samples contributed equal amounts of genomic DNA. Using immunoSEQ multiplex PCR, the repertoire was profiled, and TCRdb retains in-frame clones only, with some absent. The sample presents around 55,000 clones, none singletons. The clonotype originates from a person between 18 and 70 years old in good health. The chain recombines TRBV6-1 with TRBJ1-4; D might be TRBD1 (6 bases). The sequenced material came from peripheral blood mononuclear cells. The sequenced part of the CDR3 DNA is TGTGCCAGCAGTGAATACTCGGACAGCTATAATTCACCA. Its translation is CASSEYSDSYNSP. The CDR3 in full is CASSEYSDSYNSPLFF.